These 30 T cell receptor beta chains originate from one sample sequenced in a study of T cell changes during pregnancy in multiple sclerosis. Method: immunoSEQ multiplex PCR; TCRdb's copy keeps in-frame clones and lacks some. The profile shows around 80,000 clones, roughly nine tenths of them singletons. The sample here was peripheral blood, taken before pregnancy. The receptors were gathered from a female donor with multiple sclerosis, enrolled in a pregnancy study.

This clone was seen once. The rearrangement uses TRBV10-3 and TRBJ2-7, with TRBD1 matching 8 bases. The CDR3 totals 14 residues. Germline trimming cut 4 bases from V and 5 bases from J; bases unmatched to any gene: 7. CDR1 and CDR2 (germline): ENHRY, SYGVKD. The DNA for the CDR3 is TGTGCCATCAGTGGGACAGGGTTATTTCACGAGCAGTACTTC. Encoded protein: CAISGTGLFHEQYF.

In this sample, this clone turned up a few times. This rearrangement joins TRBV5-5 to TRBJ1-2, with D unclear. V was clipped by 4 bases and J by 4 bases, with 8 bases between them. There are 12 residues in the CDR3. Germline V gene data show CDR1 as SGHKS and CDR2 as YYEKEE (reference sequence). The CDR3, as DNA: TGTGCCAGCAGCCCGGGGTTCTATGGCTACACCTTC. It is translated as CASSPGFYGYTF.

The sample holds a few counts of this clone. This chain joins TRBV27 and TRBJ1-1, with D possibly matching TRBD1 (5 bases). The germline gives CDR1 MNHEY, CDR2 SMNVEV (reference sequence). V lost 3 bases to trimming and J lost 7 bases, with 9 bases between them. The CDR3 has 12 amino acids. This chain's CDR3 is CASSFAGGEAFF. CDR3 bases: TGTGCCAGCAGTTTCGCGGGGGGTGAAGCTTTCTTT.

This chain connects TRBV5-4 to TRBJ2-1; D ambiguous. This CDR3 contains 12 residues. From germline, CDR1 is SGHNT and CDR2 YYREEE (reference sequence). With 3 bases removed from V and 8 bases from J, the gap between germline ends came to 9 bases. The DNA of the CDR3 is TGTGCCAGCAGCTCCCCAACTCATGAGCAGTTCTTC. The encoded protein is CASSSPTHEQFF.

CDR3 sequence: CASRGSLAGASSSTDTQYF. Here the CDR3 DNA reads TGCGCCAGCAGGGGGTCGCTAGCGGGAGCCTCCTCTAGCACAGATACGCAGTATTTT. This chain links TRBV5-1 with TRBJ2-3, with 10 positions matching TRBD2. Germline V gene data show CDR1 as SGHRS and CDR2 as YFSETQ. The CDR3 consists of 19 residues. Trimming took 5 bases from V and 0 from J; bases not matched to a gene: 15.

The chain couples TRBV7-2 to TRBJ1-5; D ambiguous. The germline gives CDR1 SGHTA, CDR2 FQGNSA. CDR3 length equals 13 residues. Trimming removed 1 base at V and 6 bases at J, with 7 bases between. CDR3 in amino acids: CASSLVVAQPQHF. The CDR3 region has the DNA TGTGCCAGCAGCTTAGTGGTGGCTCAGCCCCAGCATTTT. The entire variable domain, with the rest obtained from reference TRBV7-2 and TRBJ1-5, is as follows: GAGVSQSPSNKVTEKGKDVELRCDPISGHTALYWYRQSLGQGLEFLIYFQGNSAPDKSGLPSDRFSAERTGGSVSTLTIQRTQQEDSAVYLCASSLVVAQPQHFGDGTRLSIL.

J is TRBJ1-2 and V is TRBV27, with D tentatively TRBD1 (6 bases). V lost 5 bases and J 5 bases, leaving 12 bases between the germline ends. The germline V gene encodes CDR1 MNHEY and CDR2 SMNVEV (reference sequence). This CDR3 comprises 13 residues. For the CDR3, the DNA is TGTGCCAGCAGTACGGGACAACCTTATGGCTACACCTTC. Translation: CASSTGQPYGYTF.

This clone was seen more than once but under ten times. This chain uses TRBV2 with TRBJ1-5, with a possible D match to TRBD1 (6 bases). Germline V gene sequence: CDR1 SNHLY, CDR2 FYNNEI. The length of the CDR3 is 13 residues. Between the trimmed V and J ends, which lost 6 bases and 3 bases, there was a span of 9 bases. The CDR3 DNA sequence: TGTGCCAGCAGAAGGGACAACAATCAGCCCCAGCATTTT. Its protein product is CASRRDNNQPQHF.

The chain is built from TRBV6-1 and TRBJ2-7; tentatively, D is TRBD1 (6 bases). Germline V gives CDR1 MNHNS, CDR2 SASEGT. Trimming cost V 7 bases and J 2 bases, with 15 bases left between them. CDR3 size: 14 residues. In nucleotides, the CDR3 is TGTGCCAGCAAACCGATACAGGGACCCTACGAGCAGTACTTC. Translating gives CASKPIQGPYEQYF.

V is TRBV18 and J is TRBJ2-5; possible D gene TRBD2, 6 bases. The germline V gene encodes CDR1 KGHSH and CDR2 LQKENI. With 3 bases removed from V and 5 bases from J, the gap between germline ends came to 13 bases. The CDR3 extends over 14 amino acids. CDR3 coding DNA: TGTGCCAGCTCACCGTTAAAAGGGACTGAGACCCAGTACTTC. It encodes CASSPLKGTETQYF.

This chain links TRBV5-1 with TRBJ2-1, with 12 bases matching TRBD2. Germline assignment: CDR1 SGHRS and CDR2 YFSETQ. V dropped 4 bases and J dropped 9; count of bases not matched to a gene: 8. This CDR3 region has 15 residues. This chain's CDR3 is CASSAGGLAGTEQFF. CDR3 bases: TGCGCCAGCAGCGCTGGGGGACTAGCGGGTACTGAGCAGTTCTTC.

The rearrangement links TRBV19 to TRBJ2-6, with 9 bases matching TRBD2. The length of the CDR3 is 15 residues. Unmatched junction bases numbered 14, after V lost 5 bases and J lost 15 bases. CDR1 is LNHDA and CDR2 is SQIVND in the germline V gene (reference sequence). The CDR3 loop is CASSLSGRGASGLTF. The DNA for the CDR3 is TGTGCCAGTAGTCTTAGCGGGAGAGGGGCCTCTGGCCTGACTTTC.

CDR3 coding DNA: TGTGCCAGCAGCTTCAGGGCTAGCGGGCTCCAAGAGACCCAGTACTTC. As protein: CASSFRASGLQETQYF. This chain joins TRBV7-9 and TRBJ2-5, with 8 bases aligning to TRBD2. This CDR3 has 16 amino acids. Trimming at V came to 3 bases and at J to 1 base, leaving 7 bases not matched to a gene. Germline V lookup: CDR1 SEHNR, CDR2 FQNEAQ (reference sequence).

The rearrangement joins TRBV19 to TRBJ2-3; no clear D gene. The germline V gene has CDR1 LNHDA and CDR2 SQIVND (reference sequence). The germline V and J ends were trimmed by 3 bases and 2 bases, with 9 bases remaining between them. This CDR3 comprises 14 residues. The CDR3 nucleotides are TGTGCCAGTAGTATGTTGAGTTTCACAGATACGCAGTATTTT. It is translated as CASSMLSFTDTQYF.

The V call is TRBV7-9, the J call TRBJ2-2, with 11 bases that match TRBD2. Germline-derived CDR1 and CDR2 are SEHNR and FQNEAQ (reference sequence). V shed 5 bases and J 4 bases; nucleotides not matched to a gene: 6. The CDR3 has 16 residues. In DNA, the CDR3 is TGTGCCAGCAGCGAGCCGGGACTAGCGGCCACCGGGGAGCTGTTTTTT. It codes for CASSEPGLAATGELFF. Complete variable domain (other parts from reference TRBV7-9 and TRBJ2-2): DTGVSQNPRHKITKRGQNVTFRCDPISEHNRLYWYRQTLGQGPEFLTYFQNEAQLEKSRLLSDRFSAERPKGSFSTLEIQRTEQGDSAMYLCASSEPGLAATGELFFGEGSRLTVL.

This clone has a single count. The chain is built from TRBV6-5 and TRBJ2-5; 10 bases are shared with TRBD1. V trimming: 5 bases; J trimming: 5 bases; junction bases outside the gene matches: 5. Germline CDR1 reads MNHEY; CDR2 reads SVGAGI. The CDR3 is 14 amino acids. CDR3 loop: CASSRTGGGETQYF. In nucleotides, the CDR3 is TGTGCCAGCAGTCGGACAGGGGGTGGTGAGACCCAGTACTTC.

The chain combines TRBV27 with TRBJ2-1, with 15 positions matching TRBD2. The V gene end was trimmed by 8 bases and the J gene end by 4 bases; junction bases not matched to a gene: 9. CDR1 and CDR2 (germline): MNHEY, SMNVEV (reference sequence). The CDR3 covers 17 residues. CDR3 amino acids: CASVNLGLAGGYNEQFF. The CDR3, as DNA: TGTGCCAGCGTAAACCTGGGACTAGCGGGAGGTTACAATGAGCAGTTCTTC.

The rearrangement joins TRBV5-1 to TRBJ1-2; D uncertain. The CDR3 runs 13 residues. Between the trimmed V and J ends, which lost 0 bases and 1 base, there was a span of 4 bases. Germline V lookup: CDR1 SGHRS, CDR2 YFSETQ. In DNA form, the CDR3 reads TGCGCCAGCAGCTTGGACATTAACTATGGCTACACCTTC. It translates to CASSLDINYGYTF.

This sequence joins TRBV15 and TRBJ2-6; TRBD1 agrees at 7 bases. This CDR3 has 18 residues. J lost 0 bases, V lost 3 bases, and 8 bases had no gene match. CDR1 and CDR2 from the germline V gene are LNHNV and YYDKDF (reference sequence). CDR3 in DNA: TGTGCCACCAGCAGCGAGGACAGGCCCGACTCTGGGGCCAACGTCCTGACTTTC. This sequence encodes CATSSEDRPDSGANVLTF.

The count of this clone is one. The gene calls are TRBV6-1 and TRBJ2-7, with 7 positions matching TRBD2. The CDR3 extends over 15 amino acids. Unmatched junction bases numbered 7, after V lost 3 bases and J lost 2 bases. Germline V gene sequence: CDR1 MNHNS, CDR2 SASEGT. CDR3 bases: TGTGCCAGCAGTGATCTTGCTAGCGGACCCTACGAGCAGTACTTC. Translation: CASSDLASGPYEQYF.

The chain employs TRBV19 and TRBJ1-2; D is unclear. The CDR3 runs to 15 residues. CDR1 and CDR2 from the germline V gene are LNHDA and SQIVND (reference sequence). The V end lost 6 bases, the J end lost 0 bases, and 14 bases lay between the germline ends. In DNA, the CDR3 is TGTGCCAGTAGCACTACGCCGGTGTCTAACTATGGCTACACCTTC. Translation: CASSTTPVSNYGYTF.

This clone was recorded a few times. The V call is TRBV19, the J call TRBJ1-5, with TRBD1 as a possible D gene (5 bases). V dropped 3 bases and J dropped 6 bases, with 9 bases sitting between them. Germline values: CDR1 LNHDA, CDR2 SQIVND (reference sequence). This CDR3 has 13 residues. This CDR3 reads CASSMQGSQPQHF. In nucleotides, the CDR3 is TGTGCCAGTAGTATGCAGGGAAGTCAGCCCCAGCATTTT.

V and J are TRBV27 and TRBJ2-1; 8 bases fit TRBD1. Germline CDR1 MNHEY, CDR2 SMNVEV (reference sequence). Losses at the gene ends were 6 bases for V and 8 bases for J; bases not matched to a gene: 6. The CDR3 covers 13 residues. CDR3 sequence: CASRPGQGHEQFF. DNA of the CDR3: TGTGCCAGCAGACCCGGACAGGGTCATGAGCAGTTCTTC.

This clone was observed a single time. V and J are TRBV7-6 and TRBJ1-4, with 12 bases aligning to TRBD1. The CDR3 length is 22 residues. Trimming at V came to 1 base and at J to 0 bases, leaving 15 bases not matched to a gene. The V gene's germline CDR1 is SGHVS and CDR2 FNYEAQ. As DNA, the CDR3 is TGTGCCAGCAGCTTAGAAATGTGGAGGGACAGGGGGCGCTGGGCAACTAATGAAAAACTGTTTTTT. Its translation: CASSLEMWRDRGRWATNEKLFF.

The V and J genes are TRBV9 and TRBJ2-5, with 7 bases lining up with TRBD2. V lost 0 bases and J lost 2; bases outside the gene matches: 4. CDR1 and CDR2 (germline): SGDLS, YYNGEE. This CDR3 has 15 residues. The CDR3 DNA is TGTGCCAGCAGCGTAGAAGCGGGGTTACAAGAGACCCAGTACTTC. This encodes CASSVEAGLQETQYF.

The V gene is TRBV6-6, the J gene TRBJ2-3; a weak D match, TRBD2 (7 bases). The germline CDR1 and CDR2 sequences are MNHNY and SVGAGI (reference sequence). The V and J ends lost 2 bases and 7 bases respectively, with 13 bases between them. This CDR3 has 14 amino acids. The CDR3 region has the DNA TGTGCCAGCAGTTACGGGGGGGGCCCCAATACGCAGTATTTT. It specifies CASSYGGGPNTQYF.

The rearrangement links TRBV21-1 to TRBJ2-7; the table calls TRBD1, which could not be checked here. TRBV21-1 is designated a pseudogene. CDR3 length: 14 residues. The CDR3 DNA reads TGTGCCAGCAGCGGACAACAGGGGGCGTACGAGCAGTACTTC. Translation gives CASSGQQGAYEQYF.

This clone occurred once. The junction departs from germline at one end; a sequencing error may be responsible. The rearrangement links TRBV7-2 to TRBJ2-1, with D perhaps TRBD2 (5 bases). Germline values: CDR1 SGHTA, CDR2 FQGNSA. The CDR3 is made up of 15 amino acids. CDR3 residues: CASRLRAQTGNEQFF. Here the CDR3 DNA reads TGTGCCAGCCGCTTGAGGGCCCAAACGGGGAATGAGCAGTTCTTC.

The chain is built from TRBV15 and TRBJ2-6; possible D gene TRBD2, 6 bases. Per the germline V gene, CDR1 is LNHNV and CDR2 is YYDKDF (reference sequence). The CDR3 is 13 amino acids. Trimming pared 8 bases from V and 2 bases from J, leaving 7 bases between. The CDR3 bases are TGTGCCACCTGGAGGGCTGGGGCCAACGTCCTGACTTTC. Encoded protein: CATWRAGANVLTF.

The chain is built from TRBV5-4 and TRBJ2-1, with TRBD2 identical over 7 bases. CDR3 length: 16 residues. The germline gives CDR1 SGHNT, CDR2 YYREEE (reference sequence). The V segment lost 4 bases and the J segment 0 bases; nucleotides outside the gene matches: 7. CDR3 nucleotides: TGTGCCAGCAGCGGGCCCGGGAGGAGCTCCTACAATGAGCAGTTCTTC. It encodes CASSGPGRSSYNEQFF. Variable domain in full (rest from reference TRBV5-4 and TRBJ2-1): ETGVTQSPTHLIKTRGQQVTLRCSSQSGHNTVSWYQQALGQGPQFIFQYYREEENGRGNFPPRFSGLQFPNYSSELNVNALELDDSALYLCASSGPGRSSYNEQFFGPGTRLTVL.